The 2 T cell receptor beta chains given below trace back to one sample, sequenced in a study of blood T cells in healthy people across ages. Then a second PCR, running about 7 to 11 cycles, was carried out with a sample-barcoded 5' primer and a J-beta primer mix. One entry per CDR3 protein results from TCRdb running MiXCR on the 5' RACE reads. The table includes 700,000 to 950,000 distinct CDR3 sequences, 43% detected once. The sample consisted of blood. The origin of the receptors is an older woman in good health.

This clonotype was found a few times. V is TRBV12-3 or TRBV12-4 and J is TRBJ1-2, with D possibly being TRBD1 (5 bases). V was trimmed by 4 bases and J by 1 base, leaving 16 bases between them. The CDR3 loop spans 16 amino acids. The CDR3 spells CASSSHPRGVNYGYTF. CDR3 nucleotides: TGTGCCAGCAGTTCTCATCCACGAGGGGTTAACTATGGCTACACCTTC.

This clonotype occurred a few times. This chain joins TRBV20-1 and TRBJ2-5; D possibly corresponds to TRBD1 (6 bases). Trimming removed 2 bases at V and 0 bases at J, with 16 bases between. CDR1 and CDR2 from the germline V gene are DFQATT and SNEGSKA (reference sequence). This CDR3 spans 16 amino acids. As DNA, the CDR3 is TGCAGTGCTAGATCCTTCTCGACAGGCAACCAAGAGACCCAGTACTTC. It translates to CSARSFSTGNQETQYF.